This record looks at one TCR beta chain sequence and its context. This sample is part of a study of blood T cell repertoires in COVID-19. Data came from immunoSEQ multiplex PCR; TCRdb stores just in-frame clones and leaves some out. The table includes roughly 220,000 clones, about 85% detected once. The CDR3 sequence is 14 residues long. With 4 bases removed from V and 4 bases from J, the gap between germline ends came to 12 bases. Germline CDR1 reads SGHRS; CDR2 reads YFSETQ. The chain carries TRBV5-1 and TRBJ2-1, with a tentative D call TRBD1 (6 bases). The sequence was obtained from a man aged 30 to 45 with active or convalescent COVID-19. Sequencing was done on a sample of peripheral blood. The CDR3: CASSHRDTYNEQFF. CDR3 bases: TGCGCCAGCAGCCACCGGGACACATACAATGAGCAGTTCTTC. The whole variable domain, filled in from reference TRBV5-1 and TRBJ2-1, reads KAGVTQTPRYLIKTRGQQVTLSCSPISGHRSVSWYQQTPGQGLQFLFEYFSETQRNKGNFPGRFSGRQFSNSRSEMNVSTLELGDSALYLCASSHRDTYNEQFFGPGTRLTVL.